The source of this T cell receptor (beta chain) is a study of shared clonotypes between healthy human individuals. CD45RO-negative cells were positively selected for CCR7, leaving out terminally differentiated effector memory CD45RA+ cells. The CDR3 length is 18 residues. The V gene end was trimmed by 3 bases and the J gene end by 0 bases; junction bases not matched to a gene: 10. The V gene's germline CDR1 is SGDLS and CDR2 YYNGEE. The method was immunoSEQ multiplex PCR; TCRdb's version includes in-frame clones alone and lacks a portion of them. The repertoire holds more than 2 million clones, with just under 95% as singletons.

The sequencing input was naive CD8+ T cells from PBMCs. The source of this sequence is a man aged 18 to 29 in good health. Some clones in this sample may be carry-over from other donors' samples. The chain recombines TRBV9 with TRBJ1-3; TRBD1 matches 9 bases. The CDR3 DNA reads TGTGCCAGCAGCGCGGGACAGGGTGTGAGCGCCTCTGGAAACACCATATATTTT. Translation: CASSAGQGVSASGNTIYF.